This T cell receptor (beta chain) appears in the sequencing data of a study of blood T cell repertoires in COVID-19. At the level of the study: The analysed material was cDNA or gDNA that came from T cells, B-cell-depleted T cells, or PBMCs.

Per the authors' pipeline: Estimated nucleated cell counts came from reference gene primer amplification. The data were produced by immunoSEQ multiplex PCR, yet TCRdb's version contains in-frame clones alone and is incomplete. V and J calls and clone size are copied from that table; D and trimming were computed from the DNA. The data show 250,000 to 400,000 clones, roughly 90% seen once. Sequenced: peripheral blood. This receptor was obtained from a woman under 40 with COVID-19, enrolled during active disease.

The CDR3 sequence is CASSLYSGNQPQHF. In DNA, the CDR3 is TGTGCCAGCAGTTTATACAGTGGCAATCAGCCCCAGCATTTT. The chain recombines TRBV27 with TRBJ1-5; D ambiguous. V dropped 1 base and J dropped 2 bases, with 6 bases sitting between them. The CDR3 is 14 residues long. In germline, CDR1 is MNHEY, CDR2 SMNVEV (reference sequence).